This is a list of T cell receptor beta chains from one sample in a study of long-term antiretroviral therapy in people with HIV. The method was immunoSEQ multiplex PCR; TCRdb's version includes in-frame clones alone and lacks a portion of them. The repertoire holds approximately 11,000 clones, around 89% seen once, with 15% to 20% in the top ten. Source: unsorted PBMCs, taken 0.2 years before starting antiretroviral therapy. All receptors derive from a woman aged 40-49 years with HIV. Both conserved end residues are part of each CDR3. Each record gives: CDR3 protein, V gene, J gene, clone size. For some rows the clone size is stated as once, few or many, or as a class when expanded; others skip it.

CASSQLSLGRNQPQHF,TRBV4-1,TRBJ1-5,.
CASSPQGSKNIQYF,TRBV4-1,TRBJ2-4,once
CASRTVMGYGYTF,TRBV6-5,TRBJ1-2,.
CASSASVIHTTQYF,TRBV19,TRBJ2-5,.
CATSRDPPHSNQPQHF,TRBV15,TRBJ1-5,.
CASSLEGTGGLGNTIYF,TRBV5-1,TRBJ1-3,few
CASSPDLDREYGYTF,TRBV7-2,TRBJ1-2,.
CASSYGLAVPNEKLFF,TRBV6-6,TRBJ1-4,.
CASSIRDRGPEQFF,TRBV18,TRBJ2-1,.
CASSYSRDVKETQYF,TRBV6-5,TRBJ2-5,.
CASSSDRRSETQYF,TRBV5-4,TRBJ2-5,.
CASSLAREHGYTF,TRBV5-4,TRBJ1-2,.
CASSPSVPLSGNTIYF,TRBV18,TRBJ1-3,.
CASSLGGLNTEAFF,TRBV7-8,TRBJ1-1,medium-sized
CASSQGQSGYTF,TRBV28,TRBJ1-2,.
CAWSRETGVNQPQHF,TRBV30,TRBJ1-5,.
CASSTTGGASYNEQFF,TRBV19,TRBJ2-1,.
CASSQDGRPEAFF,TRBV4-3,TRBJ1-1,.
CASSLGSTDTQYF,TRBV7-9,TRBJ2-3,.
CSVEAENTEAFF,TRBV29-1,TRBJ1-1,.
CASSLSTRGYGGGNIQYF,TRBV27,TRBJ2-4,.
CASSLTGVSGANVLTF,TRBV7-9,TRBJ2-6,.
CASSWGHGNQPQHF,TRBV5-6,TRBJ1-5,.
CASSPKGAGAFF,TRBV7-9,TRBJ1-1,.
CASSLALTYGYTF,TRBV5-1,TRBJ1-2,.
CASSFPGQGETEAFF,TRBV6-1,TRBJ1-1,.
CASSLWAGGSGPYGYTF,TRBV5-6,TRBJ1-2,.
CASSPKRAVNQETQYF,TRBV5-6,TRBJ2-5,.
CASAQGANEQFF,TRBV6-6,TRBJ2-1,.
CAWSVNWNTEAFF,TRBV30,TRBJ1-1,.
CVTRGQGSGEQFF,TRBV6-1,TRBJ2-1,.
CASSSGYRAPNYGYTF,TRBV7-9,TRBJ1-2,.
CASSQDLLNTGELFF,TRBV14,TRBJ2-2,once
CASSINRRANEQFF,TRBV19,TRBJ2-1,.
CASSQDPRGVSPLHF,TRBV4-3,TRBJ1-6,.
CASSLGHIKGTEAFF,TRBV5-1,TRBJ1-1,.
CASSSGEYTEAFF,TRBV5-1,TRBJ1-1,.
CASSLGGRENYEQYF,TRBV5-4,TRBJ2-7,.
CAIGGRESTEAFF,TRBV10-3,TRBJ1-1,.
CASSEGFADRGRNSPLHF,TRBV2,TRBJ1-6,.
CATSDREFGDEQYF,TRBV15,TRBJ2-7,.
CASSPGGPFEAFF,TRBV27,TRBJ1-1,.
CASSESLAGGPRSDTQYF,TRBV2,TRBJ2-3,.
CASSHRTSFVDTIYF,TRBV25-1,TRBJ1-3,once
CASSLSQGQTQYF,TRBV27,TRBJ2-5,.
CASSSGTEETQYF,TRBV19,TRBJ2-5,.
CASSNAGTGGGGYTF,TRBV18,TRBJ1-2,.
CASSEQGEQFF,TRBV7-2,TRBJ2-1,few
CASSPFGTNSYEQYF,TRBV18,TRBJ2-7,.
CASSLQGTEAFF,TRBV5-1,TRBJ1-1,.
CASSIEGRANQPQHF,TRBV19,TRBJ1-5,.
CASSGQGLRTDTQYF,TRBV11-1,TRBJ2-3,.
CASSLRVLQGVDEQFF,TRBV7-9,TRBJ2-1,.
CASGPGGTDQPQHF,TRBV21-1,TRBJ1-5,.
CASSLTDRVDEQYF,TRBV5-1,TRBJ2-7,.
CAWRGTGNQPQHF,TRBV30,TRBJ1-5,once